This T cell receptor (beta chain) was captured by sequencing in a study of T cell changes during pregnancy in multiple sclerosis. Assay: immunoSEQ multiplex PCR; the TCRdb copy retains only in-frame clones and omits some. This sample carries some 52,000 clones, approximately 92% of them seen once, and the ten largest clones take around 0.73%. This CDR3 region has 13 residues. Per germline, CDR1 LGHNA and CDR2 YSLEER. V lost 4 bases, J lost 4 bases, and 9 bases lay in between. This TCR was sampled from a female donor with multiple sclerosis, enrolled in a pregnancy study. This rearrangement joins TRBV4-3 to TRBJ2-3; weak D call: TRBD1 (5 bases). Material: CD4+ T cells from peripheral blood mononuclear cells, obtained in the third trimester of pregnancy. In nucleotides, the CDR3 is TGCGCCAGCAGCCGCTTGGGGCCAGATACGCAGTATTTT. This sequence encodes CASSRLGPDTQYF.